This T cell receptor (beta chain) was captured in a study of shared clonotypes between healthy human individuals. Study overall: The plates for each donor numbered three CD4 naive, three CD4 memory, two CD8 naive and one CD8 memory.

This CDR3 comprises 13 residues. Looked up from germline, CDR1 is SGHRS and CDR2 is YFSETQ. Trimming pared 4 bases from V and 2 bases from J, leaving 8 bases between. It was across several immunoSEQ plates that each subset's genomic DNA was evenly split. Produced via immunoSEQ multiplex PCR; TCRdb's table is partial and in-frame only. Found here are about 2.4 million clones, over 85% of them singletons; the top ten hold under 0.15%. In the case of this clone: Antigen specificity is unknown. Other DNA sequences in this specimen translate into the identical CDR3.

Study observations and caveats: Sample collection involved blood only; tissue repertoires are likely different. Larger richness was generally estimated for naive than memory subsets.

This receptor was identified in a young man in good health. V is TRBV5-1 and J is TRBJ2-3; D call uncertain. The source material was naive CD4+ T cells sorted from blood. Noted subset: CD45RA+ positively selected. The CDR3 spells CASSLPATDTQYF. CDR3 nucleotides: TGCGCCAGCAGCCTACCTGCCACAGATACGCAGTATTTT.